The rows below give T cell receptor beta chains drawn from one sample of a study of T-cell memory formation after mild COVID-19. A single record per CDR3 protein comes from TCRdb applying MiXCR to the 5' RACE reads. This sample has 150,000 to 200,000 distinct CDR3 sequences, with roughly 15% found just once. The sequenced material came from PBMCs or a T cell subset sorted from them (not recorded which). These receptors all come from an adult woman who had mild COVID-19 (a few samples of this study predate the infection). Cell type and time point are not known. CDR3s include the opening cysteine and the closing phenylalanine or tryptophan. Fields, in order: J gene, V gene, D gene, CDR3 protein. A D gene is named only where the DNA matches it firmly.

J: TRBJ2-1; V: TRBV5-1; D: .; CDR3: CASSGGRAPGSYNEQFF
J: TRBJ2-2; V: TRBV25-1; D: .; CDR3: CASSVAVGQQTGELFF
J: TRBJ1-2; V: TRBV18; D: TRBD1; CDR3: CASSPGQGAGYGYTF
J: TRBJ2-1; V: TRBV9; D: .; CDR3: CASGRYSGSYNEQFF
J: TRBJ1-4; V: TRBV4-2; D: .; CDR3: CASSQESRERVEKLFF
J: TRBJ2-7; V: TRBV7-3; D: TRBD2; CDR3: CASSPLAGDYEQYF
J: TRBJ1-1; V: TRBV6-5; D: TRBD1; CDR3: CASSYQGAGRRTEAFF
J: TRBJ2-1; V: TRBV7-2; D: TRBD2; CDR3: CASSLAGLVGTSVSEQFF
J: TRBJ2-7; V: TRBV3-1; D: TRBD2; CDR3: CASSQDHSGRAHEQYF
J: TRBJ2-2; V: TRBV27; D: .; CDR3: CASTPTGTRPGELFF
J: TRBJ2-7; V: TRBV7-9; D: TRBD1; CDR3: CASSLGDSYEQYF
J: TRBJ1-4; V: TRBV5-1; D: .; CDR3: CASSFFGSDEKLFF
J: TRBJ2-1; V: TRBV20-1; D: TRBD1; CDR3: CSARALGQGYYNEQFF
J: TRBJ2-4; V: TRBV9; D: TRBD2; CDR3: CASSPAFTSGGVGNIQYF
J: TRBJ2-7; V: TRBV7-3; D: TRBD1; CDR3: CASSVTGVNEQYF
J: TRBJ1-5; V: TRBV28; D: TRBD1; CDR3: CASRDSLNQPQHF
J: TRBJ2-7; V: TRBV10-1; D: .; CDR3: CASSESLGVYEQYF
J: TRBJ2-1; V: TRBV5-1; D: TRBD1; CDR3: CASSFDRVKFF
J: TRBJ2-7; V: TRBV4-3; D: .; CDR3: CASSHAEGAGVGEQYF
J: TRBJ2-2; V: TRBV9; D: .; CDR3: CASSARDSPGELFF
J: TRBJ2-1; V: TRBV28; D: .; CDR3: CASSFVWRGSSYNEQFF
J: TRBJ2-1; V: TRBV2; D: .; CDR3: CASSGSVTYNEQFF
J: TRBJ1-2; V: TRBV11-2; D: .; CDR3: CASSRDSNYGYTF
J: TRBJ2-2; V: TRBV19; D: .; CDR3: CASSRGVGFGGELFF
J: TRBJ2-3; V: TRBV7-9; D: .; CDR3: CASTKGTDTQYF
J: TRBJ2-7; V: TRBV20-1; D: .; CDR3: CSARDWPTAEQYF
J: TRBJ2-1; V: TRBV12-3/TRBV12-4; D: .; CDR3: CASSMGHGTPFNNEQFF